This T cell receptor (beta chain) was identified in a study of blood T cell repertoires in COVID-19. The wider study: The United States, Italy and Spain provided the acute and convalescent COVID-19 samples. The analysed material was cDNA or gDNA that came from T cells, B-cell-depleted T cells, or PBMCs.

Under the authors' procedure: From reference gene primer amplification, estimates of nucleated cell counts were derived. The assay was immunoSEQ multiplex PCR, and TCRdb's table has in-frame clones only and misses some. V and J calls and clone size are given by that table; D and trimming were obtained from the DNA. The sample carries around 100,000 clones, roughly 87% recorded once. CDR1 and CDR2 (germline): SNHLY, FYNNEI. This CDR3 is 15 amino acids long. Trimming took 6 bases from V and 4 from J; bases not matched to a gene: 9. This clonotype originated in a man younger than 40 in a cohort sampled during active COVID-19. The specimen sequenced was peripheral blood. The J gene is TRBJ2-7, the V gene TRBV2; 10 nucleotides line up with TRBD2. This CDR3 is CASREVAGGRYEQYF. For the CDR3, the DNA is TGTGCCAGCAGGGAGGTAGCGGGGGGCCGTTACGAGCAGTACTTC.